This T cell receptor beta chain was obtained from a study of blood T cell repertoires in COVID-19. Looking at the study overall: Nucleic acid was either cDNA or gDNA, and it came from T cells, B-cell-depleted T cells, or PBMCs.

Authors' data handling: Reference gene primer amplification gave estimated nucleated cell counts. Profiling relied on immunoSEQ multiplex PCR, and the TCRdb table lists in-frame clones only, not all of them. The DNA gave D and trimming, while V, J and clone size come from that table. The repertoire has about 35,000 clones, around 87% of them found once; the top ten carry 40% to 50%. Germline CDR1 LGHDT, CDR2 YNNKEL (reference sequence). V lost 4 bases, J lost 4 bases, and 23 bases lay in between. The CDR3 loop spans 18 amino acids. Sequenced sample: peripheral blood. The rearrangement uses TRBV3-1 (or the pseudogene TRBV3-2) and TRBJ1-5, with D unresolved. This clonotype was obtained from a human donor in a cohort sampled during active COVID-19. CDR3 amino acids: CASSPRSEGRSGNQPQHF. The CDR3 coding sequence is TGTGCCAGCAGCCCTCGAAGTGAGGGCAGGTCGGGAAATCAGCCCCAGCATTTT.